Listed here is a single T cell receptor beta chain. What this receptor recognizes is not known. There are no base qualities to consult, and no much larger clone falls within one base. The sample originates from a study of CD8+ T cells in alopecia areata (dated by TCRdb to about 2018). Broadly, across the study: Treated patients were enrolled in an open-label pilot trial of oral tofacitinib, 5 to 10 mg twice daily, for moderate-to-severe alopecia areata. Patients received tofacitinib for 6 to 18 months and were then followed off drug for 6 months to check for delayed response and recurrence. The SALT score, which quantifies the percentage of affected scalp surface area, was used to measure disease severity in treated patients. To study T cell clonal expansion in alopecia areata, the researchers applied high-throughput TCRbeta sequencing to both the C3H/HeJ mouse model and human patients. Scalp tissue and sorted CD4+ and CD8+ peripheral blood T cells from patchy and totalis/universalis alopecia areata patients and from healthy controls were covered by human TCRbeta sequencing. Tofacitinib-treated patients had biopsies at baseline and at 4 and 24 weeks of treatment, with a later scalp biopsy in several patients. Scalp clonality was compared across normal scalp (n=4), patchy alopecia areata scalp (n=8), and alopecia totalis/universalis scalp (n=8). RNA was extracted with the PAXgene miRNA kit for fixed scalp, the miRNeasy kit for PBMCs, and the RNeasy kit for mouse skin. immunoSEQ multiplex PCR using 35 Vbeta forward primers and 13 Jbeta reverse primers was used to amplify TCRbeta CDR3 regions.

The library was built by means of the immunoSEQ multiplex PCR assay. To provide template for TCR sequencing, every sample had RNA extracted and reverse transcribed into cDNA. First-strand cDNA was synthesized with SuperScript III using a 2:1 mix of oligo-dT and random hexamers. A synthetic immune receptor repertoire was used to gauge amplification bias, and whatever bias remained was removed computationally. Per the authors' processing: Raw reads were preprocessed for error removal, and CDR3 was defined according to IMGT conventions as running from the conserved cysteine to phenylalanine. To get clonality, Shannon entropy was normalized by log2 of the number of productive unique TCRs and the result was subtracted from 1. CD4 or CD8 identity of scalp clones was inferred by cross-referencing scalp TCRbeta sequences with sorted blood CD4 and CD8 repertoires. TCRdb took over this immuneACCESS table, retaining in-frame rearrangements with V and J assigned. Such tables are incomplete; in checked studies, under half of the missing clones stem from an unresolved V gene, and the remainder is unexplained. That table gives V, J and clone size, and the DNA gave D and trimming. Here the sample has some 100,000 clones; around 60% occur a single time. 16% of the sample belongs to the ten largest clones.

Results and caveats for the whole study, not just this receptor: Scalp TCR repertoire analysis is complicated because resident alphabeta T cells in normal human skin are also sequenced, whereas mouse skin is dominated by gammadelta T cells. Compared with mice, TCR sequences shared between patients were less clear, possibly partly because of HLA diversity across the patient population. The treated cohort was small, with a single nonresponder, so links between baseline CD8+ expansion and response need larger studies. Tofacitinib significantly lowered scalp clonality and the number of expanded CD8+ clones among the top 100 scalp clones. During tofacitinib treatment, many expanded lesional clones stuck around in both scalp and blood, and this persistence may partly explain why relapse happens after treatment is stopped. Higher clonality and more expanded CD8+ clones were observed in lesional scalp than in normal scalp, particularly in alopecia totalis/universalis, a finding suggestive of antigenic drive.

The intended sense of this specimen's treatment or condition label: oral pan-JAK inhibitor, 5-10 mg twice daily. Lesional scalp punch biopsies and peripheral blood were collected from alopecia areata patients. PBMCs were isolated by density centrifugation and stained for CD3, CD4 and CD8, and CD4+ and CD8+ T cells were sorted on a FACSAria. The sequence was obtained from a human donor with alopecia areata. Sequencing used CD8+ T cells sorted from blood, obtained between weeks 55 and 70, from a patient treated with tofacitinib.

The base sequence is TGCGCCAGCAGCCAAGAAATTCGGGCCCACCTCGGCACAGATACGCAGTATTTT. This yields the protein CASSQEIRAHLGTDTQYF. This chain is built from TRBV4-1 and TRBJ2-3; confidence is insufficient to name the D gene. The CDR3 contains 18 residues, cysteine and phenylalanine counted. Just the 54-base CDR3 DNA is kept, in frame starting at base 1. V is reduced by 0 bases and J by 1 base, leaving a spacing of 17 bases between them. CDR1 MGHRA and CDR2 YSYEKL were looked up in the germline V gene.